The clone carrying this T cell receptor beta chain came up a few times. The antigen remains undetermined. This entry belongs to a study of beta chain features in type 1 diabetes. Overall study results and limits: Patients with Type 1 diabetes showed moderately but significantly shorter TCRB CDR3s in all four CD4+ subsets.

By way of CD45RO/CCR7/CD25/CD127/CD95/CD27, the CD4+ regulatory, stem cell-like memory, central memory and naive cells were sorted. The germline V gene encodes CDR1 MDHEN and CDR2 SYDVKM. The CDR3 totals 15 residues. The V gene lost 7 bases and the J gene lost 2 bases, with 15 bases spanning the gap. Isolated RNA was reverse transcribed in full, so expressed TCRB transcripts were sequenced. The repertoire was sequenced with immunoSEQ multiplex PCR; TCRdb's copy has only in-frame clones and lacks some. The sample lists about 120,000 clones; roughly 15% were seen once. The specimen sequenced was central memory CD4+ T cells from blood. This chain uses TRBV28 with TRBJ1-3; D is uncertain. The origin of this receptor is a young man with type 1 diabetes. DNA for the CDR3: TGTGCCAGCACCCGCCAGGCGCTGACTGGAAACACCATATATTTT. It codes for CASTRQALTGNTIYF.